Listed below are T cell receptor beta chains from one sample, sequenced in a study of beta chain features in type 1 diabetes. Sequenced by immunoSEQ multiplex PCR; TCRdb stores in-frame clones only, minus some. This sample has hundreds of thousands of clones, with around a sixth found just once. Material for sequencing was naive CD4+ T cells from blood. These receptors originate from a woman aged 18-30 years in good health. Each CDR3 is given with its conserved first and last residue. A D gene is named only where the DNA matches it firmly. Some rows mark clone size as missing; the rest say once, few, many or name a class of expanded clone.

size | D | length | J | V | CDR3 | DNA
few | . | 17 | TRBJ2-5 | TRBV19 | CASSIDGSAGLQETQYF | TGTGCCAGTAGTATAGATGGCTCGGCAGGATTACAAGAGACCCAGTACTTC
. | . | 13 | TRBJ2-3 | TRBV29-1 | CSVFWSSTDTQYF | TGCAGCGTTTTTTGGTCTAGCACAGATACGCAGTATTTT
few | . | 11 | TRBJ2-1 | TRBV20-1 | CSARWRDEQFF | TGCAGTGCTAGATGGCGCGATGAGCAGTTCTTC
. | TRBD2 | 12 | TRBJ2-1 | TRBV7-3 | CASSGTSTEQFF | TGTGCCAGCAGCGGGACTAGTACTGAGCAGTTCTTC
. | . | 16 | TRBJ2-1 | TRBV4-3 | CASSQDFVRIGLEQFF | TGCGCCAGCAGCCAAGATTTTGTGAGGATCGGGTTAGAGCAGTTCTTC
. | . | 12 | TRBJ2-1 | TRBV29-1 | CSVDVGAREQFF | TGCAGCGTTGACGTGGGAGCACGTGAGCAGTTCTTC
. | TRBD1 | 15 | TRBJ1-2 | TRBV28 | CASSLTGGGNYGYTF | TGTGCCAGCAGTTTGACAGGGGGCGGGAACTATGGCTACACCTTC
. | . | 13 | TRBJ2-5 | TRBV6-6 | CASSYYREETQYF | TGTGCCAGCAGTTATTACAGGGAAGAGACCCAGTACTTC
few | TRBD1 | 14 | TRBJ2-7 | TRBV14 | CASSQDWAGGEQYF | TGTGCCAGCAGCCAAGATTGGGCAGGGGGCGAGCAGTACTTC
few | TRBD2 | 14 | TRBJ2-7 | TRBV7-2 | CASSGLAGPYEQYF | TGTGCCAGCAGCGGACTAGCGGGACCCTACGAGCAGTACTTC